The 20 T cell receptor beta chains below come from one sample, sequenced in a study of T cell repertoires in cytomegalovirus infection. TCRdb independently ran MiXCR on the reads; one entry per CDR3 protein. The sample includes approximately 71,000 distinct CDR3 sequences, approximately 22% of them seen just once. These receptors have no known antigen. Sequencing was performed on CD8+ T cells from cultured PBMCs, taken from culture after CMV antigen stimulation. These receptors came from a human donor in good health (CMV status not recorded). Some clones in this sample may be carry-over from other donors' samples.

In this sample, this clonotype turned up a few times. The chain recombines TRBV6-2 or TRBV6-3 with TRBJ2-7; the match to TRBD1 covers 8 bases. J lost 4 bases, V lost 7 bases, and 9 bases had no gene match. The CDR3 totals 14 residues. Germline lookup yields CDR1 MNHEY and CDR2 SVGEGT. This CDR3 is CASKRPGQAYEQYF. CDR3 nucleotides: TGTGCCAGCAAACGTCCGGGACAGGCATACGAGCAGTACTTC.

In this sample, this clonotype turned up a few times. This chain connects TRBV7-9 to TRBJ1-4, with D perhaps matching TRBD1 (5 bases). The V gene lost 5 bases and the J gene lost 2 bases, with 12 bases spanning the gap. The CDR3 covers 15 residues. The germline V gene encodes CDR1 SEHNR and CDR2 FQNEAQ (reference sequence). CDR3 bases: TGTGCCAGCAGCCCAGAGGGGACTACTAATGAAAAACTGTTTTTT. Translated, it gives CASSPEGTTNEKLFF.

V is TRBV12-3 or TRBV12-4 and J is TRBJ1-1, with D maybe TRBD1 (5 bases). Between the trimmed V and J ends, which lost 5 bases and 2 bases, there was a span of 12 bases. This CDR3 spans 14 amino acids. The CDR3 DNA sequence: TGTGCCAGCAGTCTGAGACAGCTAAACACTGAAGCTTTCTTT. The encoded protein is CASSLRQLNTEAFF.

Points on this clonotype: A junction boundary mismatches the germline segment, possibly from a read error. The V gene is TRBV7-2, the J gene TRBJ1-5, with a weak D call TRBD1 (5 bases). Germline CDR1 reads SGHTA; CDR2 reads FQGNSA. The CDR3 has 13 residues. The CDR3 protein is CASSFWGDQSQHF. The DNA for the CDR3 is TGTGCCAGCAGCTTCTGGGGGGATCAGTCCCAGCATTTT.

The CDR3, as DNA: TGTGCCAGCAGCTTACGGGGGGGAATGAACACTGAAGCTTTCTTT. Its translation: CASSLRGGMNTEAFF. The chain has TRBV7-8 and TRBJ1-1; D possibly corresponds to TRBD1 (5 bases). The V end lost 2 bases, the J end lost 0 bases, and 10 bases lay between the germline ends. CDR3 length: 15 residues. Germline V gives CDR1 SGHVS, CDR2 FQNEAQ.

This clonotype was detected only a few times. V is TRBV19 and J is TRBJ1-4; D call uncertain. Trimming left V 0 bases short and J 5 bases short, with 16 bases between. Germline V gene lookup returns CDR1 LNHDA and CDR2 SQIVND (reference sequence). The CDR3 has 17 amino acids. CDR3 nucleotides: TGTGCCAGTAGTATAGATCGAATTCGCAGGACGAATGAAAAACTGTTTTTT. It translates to CASSIDRIRRTNEKLFF.

The rearrangement joins TRBV12-3 or TRBV12-4 to TRBJ1-1; D ambiguous. The CDR3 spans 15 residues. With 6 bases removed from V and 0 bases from J, the gap between germline ends came to 14 bases. CDR3 sequence reads: CASSVVARMNTEAFF. The DNA for the CDR3 is TGTGCCAGCAGCGTAGTCGCTCGGATGAACACTGAAGCTTTCTTT.

V and J are TRBV29-1 and TRBJ2-6, with no clear D. Germline V gives CDR1 SQVTM, CDR2 ANQGSEA. The CDR3 length is 14 residues. The ends were cut back, 0 bases at V and 4 bases at J, with 7 bases in the middle. The CDR3 is CSVEDWLGANVLTF. The CDR3 nucleotides read TGCAGCGTTGAAGACTGGCTCGGGGCCAACGTCCTGACTTTC.

The chain joins TRBV7-6 to TRBJ1-1, with D unresolved. Looked up from germline, CDR1 is SGHVS and CDR2 is FNYEAQ. The V end lost 1 base, the J end lost 2 bases, and 8 bases lay between the germline ends. This CDR3 spans 14 amino acids. The CDR3 DNA sequence: TGTGCCAGCAGCTTAGAGTCCTTCAACACTGAAGCTTTCTTT. It translates to CASSLESFNTEAFF. Full variable domain (missing parts from reference TRBV7-6 and TRBJ1-1): GAGVSQSPRYKVTKRGQDVALRCDPISGHVSLYWYRQALGQGPEFLTYFNYEAQQDKSGLPNDRFSAERPEGSISTLTIQRTEQRDSAMYRCASSLESFNTEAFFGQGTRLTVV.

The V call is TRBV28, the J call TRBJ1-1; possible D gene TRBD1, 5 bases. V shed 6 bases and J shed 2 bases, with 13 bases lying between them. The CDR3 covers 14 residues. Germline V gene data show CDR1 as MDHEN and CDR2 as SYDVKM. The CDR3 nucleotides read TGTGCCAGCAGCCTCCCGGGGCCCAACACTGAAGCTTTCTTT. Translation: CASSLPGPNTEAFF.

As for this clonotype: One end of the junction does not line up with germline, which may come from a read error. The rearrangement joins TRBV7-9 to TRBJ2-2; D is tentatively TRBD1 or TRBD2 (5 bases each). This CDR3 region has 16 residues. The germline CDR1 and CDR2 sequences are SEHNR and FQNEAQ (reference sequence). The CDR3 region has the DNA TGTGCCGGCAGCGTCCGGGACGGCCTCAACACCGGGGAGCTGTTTTTT. This encodes CAGSVRDGLNTGELFF.

The table lists this clonotype with a few counts. CDR3 loop: CASCRSGNAREQYF. The DNA for the CDR3 is TGTGCCAGCTGCCGGAGTGGCAATGCTCGGGAGCAGTACTTC. The chain uses TRBV11-1 and TRBJ2-7; D unclear. V lost 8 bases, J lost 7 bases, and 21 bases lay in between. There are 14 residues in the CDR3. CDR1 is SGHAT and CDR2 is FQDESV in the germline V gene (reference sequence).

This chain uses TRBV7-2 with TRBJ2-1, with D possibly being TRBD1 or TRBD2 (6 bases each). CDR3 length: 15 residues. V lost 5 bases, J lost 1 base, and 12 bases lay in between. From germline, CDR1 is SGHTA and CDR2 FQGNSA. CDR3 sequence (DNA): TGTGCCAGCAGCGAAAGGGGGGAATCCTACAATGAGCAGTTCTTC. This gives the protein CASSERGESYNEQFF.

This clonotype was picked up a small number of times. The chain carries TRBV29-1 and TRBJ2-2, with a possible D match to TRBD2 (6 bases). The germline V gene encodes CDR1 SQVTM and CDR2 ANQGSEA. The CDR3 covers 15 residues. Trimming shortened V by 6 bases and J by 0 bases, and 14 bases separated the two germline ends. CDR3 sequence (DNA): TGCAGCGTGTACACTAGGAGGGCGAACACCGGGGAGCTGTTTTTT. The encoded protein is CSVYTRRANTGELFF.

This clonotype was counted only a few times. This rearrangement joins TRBV27 to TRBJ2-7, with D tentatively TRBD1 (7 bases). Between the trimmed V and J ends, which lost 5 bases and 2 bases, there was a span of 19 bases. This CDR3 comprises 16 residues. Germline V gene data show CDR1 as MNHEY and CDR2 as SMNVEV (reference sequence). Here the CDR3 reads CASSPSWGDSTYEQYF. The CDR3, as DNA: TGTGCCAGCAGTCCCTCCTGGGGGGACAGTACCTACGAGCAGTACTTC.

The J gene is TRBJ2-4, the V gene TRBV4-1; a weak D match, TRBD2 (5 bases). Germline lookup yields CDR1 MGHRA and CDR2 YSYEKL. The CDR3 totals 17 residues. V was clipped by 0 bases and J by 5 bases, with 17 bases between them. CDR3 nucleotide sequence: TGCGCCAGCAGCCAAGAATTTTGGGAGCTGGCGGAAAACATTCAGTACTTC. This codes for CASSQEFWELAENIQYF.

The rearrangement uses TRBV7-6 and TRBJ1-5; TRBD1 is a possible D gene (5 bases). The CDR3 extends over 15 amino acids. V was shortened by 7 bases and J by 2 bases, with 15 bases between the two germline ends. The germline CDR1 and CDR2 sequences are SGHVS and FNYEAQ. The CDR3: CASTQGGSGNQPQHF. CDR3 coding DNA: TGTGCCAGCACCCAGGGAGGAAGCGGCAATCAGCCCCAGCATTTT.

This clonotype was recorded many times. The rearrangement uses TRBV20-1 and TRBJ2-5; D tentatively fits TRBD1 or TRBD2 (6 bases each). Germline lookup yields CDR1 DFQATT and CDR2 SNEGSKA (reference sequence). The CDR3 runs 15 residues. The ends were cut back, 0 bases at V and 9 bases at J, with 20 bases in the middle. The CDR3 region has the DNA TGCAGTGCTAGAGATCTCGGGGGCCAAACTAGGGCCCAGTACTTC. The encoded protein is CSARDLGGQTRAQYF.

V usage is TRBV6-5 and J usage is TRBJ2-7; no clear D gene. V lost 5 bases, J lost 2 bases, and 7 bases lay in between. Germline CDR1 and CDR2: MNHEY and SVGAGI. The CDR3 covers 12 residues. The CDR3 loop reads CASSGPAYEQYF. The CDR3 DNA follows: TGTGCCAGCAGTGGACCTGCCTACGAGCAGTACTTC.

This clonotype was observed a handful of times. A much larger clone sits a single nucleotide away, making a read error possible. The V and J genes are TRBV7-9 and TRBJ2-1, with D tentatively TRBD2 (6 bases). The CDR3 contains 15 residues. Germline values: CDR1 SEHNR, CDR2 FQNEAQ (reference sequence). V lost 4 bases, J lost 0 bases, and 10 bases lay in between. CDR3: CASSSGGSSYNEQFF. CDR3 sequence (DNA): TGTGCCAGCAGCTCAGGAGGGAGCTCCTACAATGAGCAGTTCTTC.